This passage covers 25 T cell receptor beta chains from one sample sequenced in a study of CD8+CD57+ T cells in acquired aplastic anemia. Genomic DNA constituted the template upon which TCR beta VDJ and CDR3 profiling was performed. Each CDR3 protein is one row after TCRdb ran MiXCR on the reads. The table records roughly 420,000 distinct CDR3 sequences, roughly 68% of them present only once. Sequenced material: sorted CD4+, CD8+, or CD8+CD57+ T cells (not recorded which) from PBMCs. All receptors come from a human donor in good health, serving as a control.

As for this clonotype: One end of the junction is discordant with germline, which a read error may explain. The rearrangement joins TRBV7-8 to TRBJ2-3; no clear D. Germline CDR1 is SGHVS and CDR2 is FQNEAQ. This CDR3 comprises 14 residues. CDR3 DNA sequence: TGTGCCAGCAGTCCCACGGTGTCGGATGGCTACACCTTCTTT. Its protein product is CASSPTVSDGYTFF.

This clonotype was recorded many times. The rearrangement links TRBV6-5 to TRBJ1-2; no firm D call. In germline, CDR1 is MNHEY, CDR2 SVGAGI. This CDR3 is 13 amino acids long. Trimming shortened V by 6 bases and J by 3 bases, and 11 bases separated the two germline ends. The CDR3 DNA is TGTGCCAGCAGGAGGGAGCCTGACTATGGCTACACCTTC. Translating gives CASRREPDYGYTF.

In the case of this clonotype: The conserved closing phenylalanine or tryptophan is absent in this CDR3, likely reflecting a read error. Because the CDR3's place on the DNA is in doubt, the DNA is left out and the CDR3 is given as listed by TCRdb. The J gene is TRBJ1-3, the V gene TRBV9; TRBD1, as called in the table, went unchecked against the DNA. Germline loops: CDR1 SGDLS, CDR2 YYNGEE. Termini included, the CDR3 measures 13 amino acids. CDR3 amino acids: CASSGGGQGPSFV.

The chain combines TRBV10-3 with TRBJ2-3, with TRBD2 as a possible D gene (7 bases). The J call may not be correct, given that the DNA end is closer to TRBJ2-7. CDR1 is ENHRY and CDR2 is SYGVKD in the germline V gene. There are 14 residues in the CDR3. CDR3 loop: CAIRGGGGINTQYF. CDR3 sequence (DNA): TGTGCCATCAGGGGGGGCGGGGGCATAAACACGCAGTACTTC.

The table lists this clonotype with a count of one. A junction boundary mismatches the germline segment, possibly from a read error. The chain is built from TRBV10-3 and TRBJ1-1; D is uncertain. The CDR3 is 13 residues long. The germline V gene has CDR1 ENHRY and CDR2 SYGVKD. This chain's CDR3 is CASSEWQESEAFF. The DNA for the CDR3 is TGTGCCAGCAGTGAGTGGCAGGAAAGTGAAGCCTTCTTT.

The sample holds a few counts of this clonotype. The chain joins TRBV19 to TRBJ2-1, with no clear D. The CDR3 is 13 residues long. Germline V gives CDR1 LNHDA, CDR2 SQIVND (reference sequence). The V and J ends lost 1 base and 9 bases respectively, with 10 bases between them. The CDR3 region is CASSIADLGEQFF. DNA for the CDR3: TGTGCCAGTAGTATAGCTGATCTAGGTGAGCAGTTCTTC.

The chain links TRBV5-6 to TRBJ1-5; unclear D gene. V was shortened by 2 bases and J by 2 bases, with 8 bases between the two germline ends. Germline CDR1 is SGHDT and CDR2 is YYEEEE. This CDR3 region has 14 residues. Here the CDR3 DNA reads TGTGCCAGCAGCTTAGTTCGGGGCAATCAGCCCCAGCATTTT. Translated: CASSLVRGNQPQHF.

The sample holds many counts of this clonotype. J is TRBJ1-2 and V is TRBV28, with TRBD1 matching 7 bases. J lost 6 bases, V lost 2 bases, and 15 bases had no gene match. CDR3 length: 17 amino acids. The germline gives CDR1 MDHEN, CDR2 SYDVKM. The CDR3 region has the DNA TGTGCCAGCAGTTTAGCGACGATCACAAAGGGGGCGGATGGCTACACCTTC. Its protein is CASSLATITKGADGYTF.

The chain is built from TRBV24-1 and TRBJ2-7; TRBD1 matches at 9 bases. There are 15 residues in the CDR3. CDR1 and CDR2 from the germline V gene are KGHDR and SFDVKD. The V and J ends lost 3 bases and 2 bases, in that order; junction bases with no gene match: 4. The CDR3 protein is CATSDPGTGTYEQYF. CDR3 nucleotide sequence: TGTGCCACCAGTGATCCGGGGACAGGGACCTACGAGCAGTACTTC.

This clonotype was observed many times. The chain is built from TRBV6-1 and TRBJ1-5; 9 bases fit TRBD1. CDR3 length: 15 amino acids. V lost 6 bases, J lost 3 bases, and 6 bases stayed unmatched. The germline CDR1 and CDR2 sequences are MNHNS and SASEGT. CDR3 coding DNA: TGTGCCAGCAGCCTCGGGACAGGGTACAATCAGCCCCAGCATTTT. Translation gives CASSLGTGYNQPQHF.

The chain recombines TRBV20-1 with TRBJ2-3; D remains ambiguous. Germline loops: CDR1 DFQATT, CDR2 SNEGSKA (reference sequence). V was shortened by 0 bases and J by 10 bases, with 14 bases between the two germline ends. The CDR3 is 13 residues long. The CDR3 sequence: CSARDPVNYAQYF. DNA for the CDR3: TGCAGTGCTAGAGATCCCGTGAACTATGCGCAGTATTTT.

As for this clonotype: A junction boundary mismatches the germline segment, possibly from a read error. V gene TRBV6-1 combines with J gene TRBJ1-3, with D maybe TRBD1 (5 bases). The CDR3 is 15 residues long. Germline-derived CDR1 and CDR2 are MNHNS and SASEGT. CDR3 protein: CASSERGDSGNTIYF. As DNA, the CDR3 is TGTGCCAGCAGTGAGCGAGGGGACTCTGGAAACACCATATATTTC.

The rearrangement joins TRBV29-1 to TRBJ2-7; D might be TRBD2 (6 bases). The V gene lost 7 bases and the J gene lost 2 bases, with 15 bases spanning the gap. Germline V CDR1 and CDR2: SQVTM, ANQGSEA. The CDR3 is 13 residues long. CDR3 DNA: TGCAGCGGAGGTGGGGGGTTTCCCTACGAGCAGTACTTC. This sequence encodes CSGGGGFPYEQYF.

J is TRBJ2-4 and V is TRBV7-9; D possibly corresponds to TRBD2 (5 bases). Per germline, CDR1 SEHNR and CDR2 FQNEAQ (reference sequence). V lost 2 bases and J lost 4, with 6 bases in between. The CDR3 spans 13 residues. The CDR3 reads CASSLSGKNIQYF. The CDR3 bases are TGTGCCAGCAGCTTATCGGGGAAAAACATTCAGTACTTC.

A note on this clonotype: Germline is not matched at one junction end, which may reflect a read error. The chain employs TRBV7-9 and TRBJ1-2; D is unclear. This CDR3 is 12 amino acids long. Germline V gene data show CDR1 as SEHNR and CDR2 as FQNEAQ (reference sequence). The CDR3 is CASSHTTYGYNF. The CDR3 bases are TGTGCCAGTAGCCATACGACGTATGGCTACAACTTC.

This clonotype has just one count. The CDR3 region has the DNA TGTGCCAGTAGTATATTCCACGACGAGCAGTACTTC. Translated: CASSIFHDEQYF. The chain uses TRBV19 and TRBJ2-7; D ambiguous. V lost 2 bases, J lost 5 bases, and 7 bases lay in between. Germline CDR1 reads LNHDA; CDR2 reads SQIVND (reference sequence). The CDR3 runs 12 residues.

Ten or more counts support this clonotype. J is TRBJ1-4 and V is TRBV7-8; 7 bases agree with TRBD1. Germline CDR1 reads SGHVS; CDR2 reads FQNEAQ. The CDR3 has 16 residues. Losses at the gene ends were 5 bases for V and 3 bases for J; bases not matched to a gene: 9. CDR3 bases: TGTGCCAGCAGCGCCGCTCCCGGGACAGCTAATGAAAAACTGTTTTTT. Protein: CASSAAPGTANEKLFF.

V gene TRBV25-1 combines with J gene TRBJ2-7, with D possibly TRBD1 on 6 matching bases. CDR3 length: 15 amino acids. Germline V gene lookup returns CDR1 MGHDK and CDR2 SYGVNS. Deletions cut 6 bases from V and 6 bases from J, with 21 bases between. In nucleotides, the CDR3 is TGTGCCAGCAGCTTAGGGGGTCAGGGATCCGGCGAGCAGTACTTC. Its translation: CASSLGGQGSGEQYF.

The rearrangement uses TRBV25-1 and TRBJ2-5; 7 bases are a match to TRBD1. Germline V gene lookup returns CDR1 MGHDK and CDR2 SYGVNS. This CDR3 is 13 amino acids long. Germline trimming cut 8 bases from V and 4 bases from J; bases unmatched to any gene: 7. CDR3 nucleotide sequence: TGTGCCAGCGGCGAGACAGGGATAGAGACCCAGTACTTC. Translating gives CASGETGIETQYF.

V usage is TRBV7-2 and J usage is TRBJ1-5; 7 bases agree with TRBD1. V was pared by 2 bases and J by 6 bases, with 4 bases of the junction left unmatched. The germline CDR1 and CDR2 sequences are SGHTA and FQGNSA. There are 14 residues in the CDR3. Here the CDR3 reads CASSLRQGGQPQHF. CDR3 sequence (DNA): TGTGCCAGCAGCTTAAGACAGGGAGGTCAGCCCCAGCATTTT.

The CDR3 loop reads CASSLSRQGVEQYF. CDR3 bases: TGTGCCAGCAGCTTATCACGACAGGGAGTCGAGCAGTACTTC. The chain couples TRBV7-2 to TRBJ2-7, with 7 bases aligning to TRBD1. The germline CDR1 and CDR2 sequences are SGHTA and FQGNSA. This CDR3 spans 14 amino acids. V lost 2 bases to trimming and J lost 6 bases; unmatched junction nucleotides: 7.

This clonotype was recorded only once. The rearrangement uses TRBV19 and TRBJ2-3; D gene unclear. The ends were cut back, 3 bases at V and 2 bases at J, with 9 bases in the middle. The CDR3 loop spans 14 amino acids. CDR1 is LNHDA, CDR2 SQIVND, per germline (reference sequence). The DNA for the CDR3 is TGTGCCAGTAGTATTTCTACAGTCACAGATACGCAGTATTTT. It is translated as CASSISTVTDTQYF.

About this clonotype: Because the CDR3's place on the DNA is in doubt, the DNA is left out and the CDR3 is given as listed by TCRdb. J is TRBJ2-5 and V is TRBV15; the D segment call TRBD1 is taken from the table without a DNA check. Looked up from germline, CDR1 is LNHNV and CDR2 is YYDKDF (reference sequence). The CDR3 spans 22 residues, counting both ends. The CDR3 sequence: CATSRVRVNTEAFFGQGETQYF.

Ten or more counts support this clonotype. The rearrangement links TRBV19 to TRBJ2-7; TRBD1 is a possible D gene (7 bases). There are 13 residues in the CDR3. CDR1 and CDR2 from the germline V gene are LNHDA and SQIVND (reference sequence). Trimming removed 5 bases at V and 6 bases at J, with 14 bases between. CDR3 in DNA: TGTGCCAGTAGTGCCCAGGGGGGTACCGAGCAGTACTTC. This translates into CASSAQGGTEQYF.

About this clonotype: A much larger clone is a single base away; this may be a read error. This chain uses TRBV11-2 with TRBJ2-1; 8 nucleotides match TRBD1. The CDR3 length is 18 residues. The V gene's germline CDR1 is SGHAT and CDR2 FQNNGV. V trimming: 6 bases; J trimming: 0 bases; junction bases outside the gene matches: 13. CDR3 loop: CASRYPTDRGSSYNEQFF. The CDR3 DNA follows: TGTGCCAGCAGGTATCCCACAGACAGGGGAAGCTCCTACAATGAGCAGTTCTTC.